This passage covers 27 T cell receptor beta chains from one sample sequenced in a study of radiotherapy plus CTLA-4 blockade in lung cancer. Repertoires were generated with immunoSEQ multiplex PCR, while TCRdb's copy carries only in-frame clones and drops some. The sample holds about 94,000 clones, roughly 80% seen once. Sequenced material: peripheral blood, taken from a patient treated with radiotherapy plus ipilimumab. These receptors all come from a human donor with non-small cell lung cancer that progressed on radiotherapy plus ipilimumab.

V is TRBV30 and J is TRBJ1-1, with D perhaps TRBD1 (5 bases). The CDR3 contains 12 residues. V dropped 5 bases and J dropped 0 bases, with 7 bases sitting between them. Germline-derived CDR1 and CDR2 are GTSNPN and SVGIG (reference sequence). DNA for the CDR3: TGTGCCTGGGGGACGGTGAACACTGAAGCTTTCTTT. Its protein is CAWGTVNTEAFF.

The chain couples TRBV6-6 to TRBJ1-4; 9 nucleotides align to TRBD1. V lost 6 bases and J lost 4; bases outside the gene matches: 6. The germline gives CDR1 MNHNY, CDR2 SVGAGI (reference sequence). This CDR3 has 15 residues. The CDR3 nucleotides read TGTGCCAGCAGGGGGGACAGGGCGGATAATGAAAAACTGTTTTTT. Residues: CASRGDRADNEKLFF.

The gene calls are TRBV11-2 and TRBJ2-1, with unresolved D. The germline CDR1 and CDR2 sequences are SGHAT and FQNNGV. The CDR3 extends over 13 amino acids. The germline V and J ends were trimmed by 8 bases and 0 bases, with 8 bases remaining between them. The CDR3 sequence is CASGLSSYNEQFF. DNA of the CDR3: TGTGCCAGCGGCCTAAGCTCCTACAATGAGCAGTTCTTC.

The chain has TRBV7-8 and TRBJ2-1; 8 positions agree with TRBD1. The CDR3 has 13 residues. V dropped 6 bases and J dropped 7; count of bases not matched to a gene: 5. Germline V gene sequence: CDR1 SGHVS, CDR2 FQNEAQ. The CDR3 reads CASRDRVTNEQFF. In DNA, the CDR3 is TGTGCCAGCAGGGACAGGGTAACAAATGAGCAGTTCTTC. The full variable domain, with the rest looked up from reference TRBV7-8 and TRBJ2-1, is GAGVSQSPRYKVAKRGQDVALRCDPISGHVSLFWYQQALGQGPEFLTYFQNEAQLDKSGLPSDRFFAERPEGSVSTLKIQRTQQEDSAVYLCASRDRVTNEQFFGPGTRLTVL.

CDR3 nucleotides: TGTGCCAGCAGCTTAGTCGGGGGGCTGGGCGCAGATACGCAGTATTTT. It translates to CASSLVGGLGADTQYF. The chain employs TRBV7-6 and TRBJ2-3; D possibly corresponds to TRBD2 (7 bases). Trimming removed 1 base at V and 4 bases at J, with 15 bases between. Germline CDR1 is SGHVS and CDR2 is FNYEAQ. The CDR3 runs to 16 residues.

V is TRBV5-1 and J is TRBJ2-1; the match to TRBD1 covers 7 bases. Germline CDR1 SGHRS, CDR2 YFSETQ. The CDR3 covers 17 residues. V gave up 3 bases and J gave up 8 bases; unmatched junction bases: 17. The CDR3 reads CASSSRPRDSGSYEQFF. The CDR3 nucleotides read TGCGCCAGCAGCTCTCGTCCCCGGGACAGTGGATCGTATGAGCAGTTCTTC.

The chain links TRBV28 to TRBJ2-3; 8 bases are a match to TRBD2. The CDR3 sequence is 16 residues long. Germline V gene data show CDR1 as MDHEN and CDR2 as SYDVKM. V dropped 4 bases and J dropped 4; count of bases not matched to a gene: 10. The CDR3 nucleotides read TGTGCCAGCAGTTCTTCCATAGCGGGATTCTCAGATACGCAGTATTTT. This encodes CASSSSIAGFSDTQYF.

The J gene is TRBJ2-7, the V gene TRBV15, with D tentatively TRBD1 (5 bases). In germline, CDR1 is LNHNV, CDR2 YYDKDF (reference sequence). Trimming cost V 4 bases and J 2 bases, with 12 bases left between them. The CDR3 extends over 14 amino acids. CDR3: CATSIAGNPYEQYV. The CDR3 bases are TGTGCCACCAGCATAGCAGGGAACCCCTACGAGCAGTACGTC.

The chain recombines TRBV28 with TRBJ2-7; 11 nucleotides match TRBD2. The CDR3 spans 20 residues. V shed 6 bases, J shed 0 bases, and the junction held 19 bases outside the gene matches. Per the germline V gene, CDR1 is MDHEN and CDR2 is SYDVKM. CDR3 in DNA: TGTGCCAGCAGCCCAGGGTACGTTCGTACTAGCGGGAGTTTCTCCTACGAGCAGTACTTC. Translated: CASSPGYVRTSGSFSYEQYF. Supplemented by reference TRBV28 and TRBJ2-7, the full variable domain reads DVKVTQSSRYLVKRTGEKVFLECVQDMDHENMFWYRQDPGLGLRLIYFSYDVKMKEKGDIPEGYSVSREKKERFSLILESASTNQTSMYLCASSPGYVRTSGSFSYEQYFGPGTRLTVT.

The sample holds one count of this clone. V gene TRBV23-1 combines with J gene TRBJ2-7; 9 nucleotides match TRBD1. TRBV23-1 is recorded as an ORF, its role being uncertain. J was trimmed by 6 bases and V by 3 bases; bases with no gene match: 15. The CDR3 totals 17 residues. The CDR3 coding sequence is TGCGCCAGCAGTCACCCCCCCCGGACAGGGGAGGCCGGCGAGCAGTACGTC. It translates to CASSHPPRTGEAGEQYV.

The V and J genes are TRBV5-1 and TRBJ2-2, with D possibly TRBD2 on 6 matching bases. This CDR3 is built from 14 residues. Looked up from germline, CDR1 is SGHRS and CDR2 is YFSETQ. The germline V and J ends were trimmed by 9 bases and 1 base, with 13 bases remaining between them. DNA for the CDR3: TGCGCCACCGCCCCGGGGGAGAACACCGGGGAGCTGTTTTTT. Protein: CATAPGENTGELFF.

The gene calls are TRBV5-8 and TRBJ2-5, with 13 nucleotides matching TRBD2. The CDR3 is made up of 16 amino acids. Trimming removed 3 bases from V and 2 bases from J; junction bases left unmatched: 4. CDR1 is SGHTS, CDR2 YDEGEE, per germline. The DNA of the CDR3 is TGTGCCAGCAGCTCTCGGACTAGCGGGAGTCAAGAGACCCAGTACTTC. This gives the protein CASSSRTSGSQETQYF.

This sequence joins TRBV5-1 and TRBJ1-1, with TRBD1 matching 8 bases. CDR1 and CDR2 from the germline V gene are SGHRS and YFSETQ. The J segment lost 0 bases and the V segment lost 7 bases, leaving 5 bases of the junction unmatched. The CDR3 consists of 14 residues. CDR3: CASGLTGVNTEAFF. CDR3 in DNA: TGCGCCAGCGGCCTGACAGGGGTGAACACTGAAGCTTTCTTT.

Here the CDR3 DNA reads TGTGCCAGCACCAGGTATTCTAACTATGGCTACACCTTC. This sequence encodes CASTRYSNYGYTF. The chain joins TRBV28 to TRBJ1-2; D is unclear. The V gene lost 7 bases and the J gene lost 0 bases, with 9 bases spanning the gap. CDR1 is MDHEN and CDR2 is SYDVKM in the germline V gene. The CDR3 totals 13 residues.

This chain uses TRBV5-1 with TRBJ2-2; D remains unclear. The CDR3 covers 14 residues. Germline CDR1 SGHRS, CDR2 YFSETQ. Deletions cut 3 bases from V and 3 bases from J, with 9 bases between. CDR3 residues: CASSSTAYTGELFF. CDR3 DNA: TGCGCCAGCAGCTCTACAGCTTACACCGGGGAGCTGTTTTTT.

The chain recombines TRBV2 with TRBJ2-7, with D hard to call. The CDR3 totals 12 residues. Germline V lookup: CDR1 SNHLY, CDR2 FYNNEI. V was clipped by 4 bases and J by 2 bases, with 6 bases between them. The DNA of the CDR3 is TGTGCCAGCAGTGCACAGACCTACGAGCAGTACTTC. Its translation: CASSAQTYEQYF.

This clone was recorded once. V usage is TRBV29-1 and J usage is TRBJ2-3; D is perhaps TRBD2 (5 bases). The V end was cut by 8 bases, the J end by 4 bases, with 10 bases between. The germline V gene encodes CDR1 SQVTM and CDR2 ANQGSEA. The CDR3 totals 11 residues. The CDR3 DNA reads as TGCAGCATCGACGGGGCAGATACGCAGTATTTT. Its translation is CSIDGADTQYF.

This chain links TRBV15 with TRBJ2-3; D gene unclear. Germline CDR1 and CDR2: LNHNV and YYDKDF (reference sequence). CDR3 length: 16 amino acids. V was trimmed by 0 bases and J by 4 bases, leaving 14 bases between them. DNA of the CDR3: TGTGCCACCAGCAGAGAAGGCGGATTAAGGGCAGATACGCAGTATTTT. As protein: CATSREGGLRADTQYF.

This rearrangement joins TRBV7-3 to TRBJ2-1, with 12 nucleotides matching TRBD2. The CDR3 totals 15 residues. The germline gives CDR1 SGHTA, CDR2 FQGTGA. J lost 9 bases, V lost 1 base, and 4 bases had no gene match. CDR3 coding DNA: TGTGCCAGCAGCTTAAGGACTAGCGGGACTGCTGAGCAGTTCTTC. Protein sequence: CASSLRTSGTAEQFF.

Regarding this clone: Within the sample, other DNA sequences also encode this same CDR3. This chain's CDR3 is CASRGTSGTYEQYF. For the CDR3, the DNA is TGTGCCAGCAGAGGGACTAGCGGGACTTACGAGCAGTACTTC. The chain uses TRBV2 and TRBJ2-7; TRBD2 aligns across 13 bases. From germline, CDR1 is SNHLY and CDR2 FYNNEI. J was trimmed by 4 bases and V by 6 bases; bases with no gene match: 3. The CDR3 is 14 amino acids.

The chain joins TRBV5-1 to TRBJ2-5, with TRBD2 matching over 8 bases. With 0 bases clipped from V and 1 base from J, the junction kept 8 bases outside the gene matches. Germline loops: CDR1 SGHRS, CDR2 YFSETQ. The CDR3 covers 17 residues. The CDR3 is CASSLAWSGSGQETQYF. In DNA form, the CDR3 reads TGCGCCAGCAGCTTGGCGTGGAGCGGGAGTGGCCAAGAGACCCAGTACTTC.

The chain joins TRBV2 to TRBJ2-1; TRBD2 might be the D (6 bases). Trimming pared 8 bases from V and 7 bases from J, leaving 21 bases between. CDR1 SNHLY and CDR2 FYNNEI come from the germline V gene. This CDR3 has 15 residues. The CDR3 sequence: CASAGGRVGMNEQFF. The DNA of the CDR3 is TGTGCCAGCGCCGGAGGGCGGGTAGGGATGAATGAGCAGTTCTTC.

The gene calls are TRBV28 and TRBJ2-7, with 11 bases aligning to TRBD1. This CDR3 comprises 15 residues. CDR1 MDHEN and CDR2 SYDVKM come from the germline V gene. With V trimmed by 2 bases and J by 5 bases, 5 bases remained unmatched. This CDR3 reads CASSLGRTGGHEQYV. The CDR3 region has the DNA TGTGCCAGCAGTTTAGGACGGACAGGGGGCCACGAGCAGTACGTC.

V gene TRBV28 combines with J gene TRBJ1-4; 8 positions match TRBD1. J lost 0 bases, V lost 3 bases, and 12 bases had no gene match. Germline assignment: CDR1 MDHEN and CDR2 SYDVKM. The CDR3 runs to 19 residues. This CDR3 reads CASSFELARTGSTNEKLFF. Here the CDR3 DNA reads TGTGCCAGCAGTTTTGAGCTCGCGCGGACAGGGTCAACTAATGAAAAACTGTTTTTT.

The V gene is TRBV5-1, the J gene TRBJ2-1; 12 bases align to TRBD2. Per germline, CDR1 SGHRS and CDR2 YFSETQ. The J segment lost 7 bases and the V segment lost 0 bases, leaving 8 bases of the junction unmatched. This CDR3 comprises 17 residues. In DNA form, the CDR3 reads TGCGCCAGCAGCTTGGGGGCTAGCGGGAGGGCAACGAATGAGCAGTTCTTC. As protein: CASSLGASGRATNEQFF.

A few counts support this clone. The chain combines TRBV1 with TRBJ2-5; TRBD2, the D gene given by the table, was not confirmed from the DNA. TRBV1 is classified as a pseudogene. This CDR3 is 13 amino acids long. The CDR3 DNA reads TGCACCAGCAGCCAAGAGAGTGTAGTGCACCAGTACTTC. Translation gives CTSSQESVVHQYF.

The genes are TRBV7-9 and TRBJ2-5, with 8 bases fitting TRBD2. V trimming: 8 bases; J trimming: 3 bases; junction bases outside the gene matches: 5. Looked up from germline, CDR1 is SEHNR and CDR2 is FQNEAQ (reference sequence). CDR3 length: 13 amino acids. CDR3 coding DNA: TGTGCCAGCGGTGGACTAGCTAAAGAGACCCAGTACTTC. It translates to CASGGLAKETQYF.